This T cell receptor beta chain stems from a study of T cell changes during pregnancy in multiple sclerosis (dated by TCRdb to between 2017 and 2020). Broadly, across the study: Changes in the T cell repertoire over the course of pregnancy were examined in this study in women with multiple sclerosis.

Comment on this clone: Its binding antigen is unknown. Per-base quality was not reported, and no clone a single base away is much larger than it.

CDR1 is given as SGHAT and CDR2 as FQDESV, both from the germline V gene (reference sequence). The CDR3 starts with the cysteine, ends with the phenylalanine, and has 14 residues. The only DNA kept is the CDR3, 42 bases in frame from the first base. The germline V end is reduced by 5 bases and the J end by 11 bases; junction bases left unmatched: 11. The library was generated by the immunoSEQ multiplex PCR assay. This immuneACCESS table, as held by TCRdb, lists in-frame sequences with V and J called but not all clones. Of the missing ones, under half trace to an unresolved V gene in checked studies; the others have no known cause. This sample lists under 150,000 clones; roughly 95% were detected once. Together, the top ten hold roughly 0.45% of the sample.

The clonotype originates from a female donor with multiple sclerosis, enrolled in a pregnancy study. This specimen was peripheral blood, taken after pregnancy. The receptor chain draws on TRBV11-1 and TRBJ1-4, with 7 bases matching TRBD1. The CDR3 reads as follows: CASSRRTGPWKLFF. The nucleotide sequence reads as follows: TGTGCCAGCAGCCGGAGGACAGGCCCGTGGAAACTGTTTTTT.